This T cell receptor (beta chain) was sequenced in a study of blood T cell repertoires in COVID-19 (TCRdb year 2020). Study-wide context: Samples covering the acute and convalescent phases of COVID-19 were provided by collaborators in the United States, Italy and Spain. Subjects who had been exposed to COVID-19, were actively infected with it, or had recovered from it provided the deeply sampled blood TCRbeta repertoires that made up the dataset. A freely available public database, intended as a resource for researchers studying the immune response to SARS-CoV-2, is where the repertoires were released. The material from the prospective study consisted of cDNA or gDNA derived from T cells, B-cell-depleted T cells, or PBMCs. A de-identified subject ID, COVID-19 status, age in years and sex were almost always included in the sample metadata. Samples were obtained from the ongoing ImmuneRACE study (first 160 participants) and from some 1,200 subjects provided by 6 global collaborators. Where available, HLA class I and class II types were taken from metadata supplied by the sample provider and were not determined by assay-based typing.

Participants in the prospective study were enrolled through a virtual design, were aged roughly 18 to 100 years, and lived in 24 United States geographic areas. In the prospective study, participants were assigned to cohorts based on the clinical history participants reported in a screening survey and a study questionnaire. Each participant in the prospective study had whole blood, serum and a nasopharyngeal or oropharyngeal swab collected by mobile phlebotomists. Additional blood draws and questionnaires over an approximately two-month period could optionally be provided by prospective study participants. Blood samples from the prospective study were shipped frozen or at room temperature prior to DNA extraction. The immunoSEQ Assay, a bias-controlled multiplex PCR, was used to amplify TCRbeta CDR3 regions from genomic DNA. As for the authors' bioinformatics: The number of nucleated cells in each sample was estimated from the amplification of reference gene primers within the assay. Sequence reads were collapsed and filtered to measure the absolute abundance of every unique TCRbeta CDR3 rearrangement. For each sample, productive Simpson clonality was calculated as the square root of Simpson's diversity index across productive rearrangements. TCRdb obtained this table from immuneACCESS and retained in-frame rearrangements with V and J assigned. These tables miss some clones; where compared with another copy, unresolved V genes account for less than half of the shortfall, and the remainder is unexplained. The V and J calls and the clone size are those of that table, but D and trimming were determined from the DNA. For this sample the table gives under 55,000 clones, of which roughly 80% were detected only once. The ten largest clones take up around 5.8% of the sample.

Turning to this clone: Its recognized antigen is unknown. Base qualities are not recorded, but no much larger clone differs from it by a single base.

The V end gives up 4 bases and the J end 7 bases, leaving 16 bases in the junction not matched to a gene. From the cysteine through the phenylalanine, the CDR3 covers 18 amino acids. Left in the record is the CDR3 DNA by itself, 54 bases read in frame from the first base. From the germline V gene, CDR1 is MGHRA and CDR2 is YSYEKL. The paper as a whole reports these results and caveats: The amount of clinical and demographic metadata varied by source and participant and was provided uncurated.

The chain is encoded by TRBV4-1 joined to TRBJ2-4, and TRBD2 matches 10 of the central bases. This receptor was obtained from a woman aged 45-65 years with acute COVID-19. Specimen: PBMCs or T cells enriched from blood (not recorded which). CDR3 region: CASSPFSVLAGGRNIQYF. The base sequence is TGCGCCAGCAGCCCGTTTAGTGTCTTAGCGGGGGGTAGGAACATTCAGTACTTC.